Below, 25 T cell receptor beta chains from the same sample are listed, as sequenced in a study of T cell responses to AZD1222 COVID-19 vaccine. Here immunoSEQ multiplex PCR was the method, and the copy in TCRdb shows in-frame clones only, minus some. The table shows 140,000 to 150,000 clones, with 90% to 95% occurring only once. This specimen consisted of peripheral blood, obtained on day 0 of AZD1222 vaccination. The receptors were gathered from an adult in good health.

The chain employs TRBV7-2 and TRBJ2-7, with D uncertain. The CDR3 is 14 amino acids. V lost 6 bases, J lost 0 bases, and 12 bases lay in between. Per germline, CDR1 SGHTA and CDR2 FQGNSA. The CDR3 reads CASRRTQASYEQYF. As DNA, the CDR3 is TGTGCCAGCAGAAGGACCCAGGCCTCCTACGAGCAGTACTTC.

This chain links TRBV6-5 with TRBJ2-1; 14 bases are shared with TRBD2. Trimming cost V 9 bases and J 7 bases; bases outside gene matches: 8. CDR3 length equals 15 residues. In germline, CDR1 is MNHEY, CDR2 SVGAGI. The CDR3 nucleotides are TGTGCCAGTTTCCGACTAGCGGGAGGGTTTAATGAGCAGTTCTTC. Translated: CASFRLAGGFNEQFF.

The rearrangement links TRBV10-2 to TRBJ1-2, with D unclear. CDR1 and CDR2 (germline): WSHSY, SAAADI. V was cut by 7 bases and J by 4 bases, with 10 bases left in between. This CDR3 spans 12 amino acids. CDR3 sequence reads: CASTQFLYGYTF. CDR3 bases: TGCGCCAGCACACAATTTCTCTATGGCTACACCTTC.

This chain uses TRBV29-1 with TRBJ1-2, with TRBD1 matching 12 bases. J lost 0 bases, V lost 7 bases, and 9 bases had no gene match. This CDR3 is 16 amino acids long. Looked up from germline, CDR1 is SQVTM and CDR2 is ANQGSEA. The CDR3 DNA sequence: TGCAGCGCCCCCGGGACAGGGGGCGCGTCTAACTATGGCTACACCTTC. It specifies CSAPGTGGASNYGYTF.

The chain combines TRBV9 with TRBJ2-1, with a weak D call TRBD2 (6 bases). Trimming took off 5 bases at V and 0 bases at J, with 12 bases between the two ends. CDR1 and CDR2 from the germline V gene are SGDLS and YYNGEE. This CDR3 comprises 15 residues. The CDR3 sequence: CASSLSGSSYNEQFF. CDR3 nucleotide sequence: TGTGCCAGCAGTCTTAGCGGAAGCTCCTACAATGAGCAGTTCTTC.

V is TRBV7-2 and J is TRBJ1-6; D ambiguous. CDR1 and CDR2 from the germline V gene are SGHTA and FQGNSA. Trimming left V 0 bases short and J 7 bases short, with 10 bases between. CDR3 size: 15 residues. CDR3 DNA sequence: TGTGCCAGCAGCTTAGCTTGGGGAGGCAATTCACCCCTCCACTTT. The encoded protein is CASSLAWGGNSPLHF.

This CDR3 is CASSYGAAEAFF. As DNA, the CDR3 is TGTGCCAGCAGTTACGGGGCGGCAGAAGCTTTCTTT. V and J are TRBV6-5 and TRBJ1-1, with D possibly matching TRBD1 (5 bases). Trimming pared 2 bases from V and 8 bases from J, leaving 9 bases between. The germline CDR1 and CDR2 sequences are MNHEY and SVGAGI. The CDR3 covers 12 residues.

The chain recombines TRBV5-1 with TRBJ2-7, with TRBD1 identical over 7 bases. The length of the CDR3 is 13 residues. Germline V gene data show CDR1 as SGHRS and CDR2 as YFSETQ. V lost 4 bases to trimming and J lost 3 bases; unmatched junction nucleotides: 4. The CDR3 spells CASSAGQVYEQYF. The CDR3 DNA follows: TGCGCCAGCAGCGCTGGACAGGTCTACGAGCAGTACTTC.

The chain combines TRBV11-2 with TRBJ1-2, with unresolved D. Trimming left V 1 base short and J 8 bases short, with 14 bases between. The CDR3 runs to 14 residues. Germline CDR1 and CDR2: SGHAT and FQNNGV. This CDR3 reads CASSLASVSGGYTF. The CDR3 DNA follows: TGTGCCAGCAGCTTAGCCTCTGTTTCCGGCGGCTACACCTTC.

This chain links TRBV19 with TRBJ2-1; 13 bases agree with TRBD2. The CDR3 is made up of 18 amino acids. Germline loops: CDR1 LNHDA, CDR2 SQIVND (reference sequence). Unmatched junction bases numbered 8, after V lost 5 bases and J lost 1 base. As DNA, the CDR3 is TGTGCCAGTAGTCCCCGGACTAGCGGGAGTTTGTCCTACAATGAGCAGTTCTTC. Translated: CASSPRTSGSLSYNEQFF. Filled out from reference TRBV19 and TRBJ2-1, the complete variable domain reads DGGITQSPKYLFRKEGQNVTLSCEQNLNHDAMYWYRQDPGQGLRLIYYSQIVNDFQKGDIAEGYSVSREKKESFPLTVTSAQKNPTAFYLCASSPRTSGSLSYNEQFFGPGTRLTVL.

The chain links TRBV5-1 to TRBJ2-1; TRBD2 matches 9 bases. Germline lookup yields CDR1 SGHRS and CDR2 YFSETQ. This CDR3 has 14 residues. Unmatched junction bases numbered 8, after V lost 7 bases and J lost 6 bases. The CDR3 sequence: CASGLGGGANEQFF. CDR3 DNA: TGCGCCAGCGGACTTGGCGGGGGGGCCAATGAGCAGTTCTTC.

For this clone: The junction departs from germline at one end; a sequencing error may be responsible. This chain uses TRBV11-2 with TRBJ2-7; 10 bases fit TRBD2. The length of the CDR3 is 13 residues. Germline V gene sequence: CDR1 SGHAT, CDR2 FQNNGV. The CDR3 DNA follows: TGTGCCAGCAGCTTAGACTCCGGGACTAGCGTGAACTTC. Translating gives CASSLDSGTSVNF. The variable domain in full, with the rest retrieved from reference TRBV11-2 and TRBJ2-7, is EAGVAQSPRYKIIEKRQSVAFWCNPISGHATLYWYQQILGQGPKLLIQFQNNGVVDDSQLPKDRFSAERLKGVDSTLKIQPAKLEDSAVYLCASSLDSGTSVNFGPGTRLTVT.

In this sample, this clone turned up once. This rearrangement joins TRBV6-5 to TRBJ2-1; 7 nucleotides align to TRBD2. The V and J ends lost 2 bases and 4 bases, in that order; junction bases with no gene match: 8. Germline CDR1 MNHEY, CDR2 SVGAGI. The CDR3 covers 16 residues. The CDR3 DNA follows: TGTGCCAGCAGTTACCTGGGGGGGTCCATTTACAATGAGCAGTTCTTC. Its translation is CASSYLGGSIYNEQFF.

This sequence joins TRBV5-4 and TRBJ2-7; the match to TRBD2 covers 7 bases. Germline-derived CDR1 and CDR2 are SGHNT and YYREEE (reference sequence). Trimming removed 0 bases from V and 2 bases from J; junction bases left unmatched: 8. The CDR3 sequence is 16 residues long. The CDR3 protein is CASSLGGGGLTYEQYF. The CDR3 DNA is TGTGCCAGCAGCTTGGGTGGCGGGGGATTGACCTACGAGCAGTACTTC.

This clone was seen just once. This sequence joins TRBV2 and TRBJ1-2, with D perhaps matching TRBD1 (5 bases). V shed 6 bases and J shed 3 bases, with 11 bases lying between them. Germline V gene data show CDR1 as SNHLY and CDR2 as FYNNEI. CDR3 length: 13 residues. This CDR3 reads CASSPQDYYGYTF. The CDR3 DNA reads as TGTGCCAGCAGCCCACAGGATTACTATGGCTACACCTTC.

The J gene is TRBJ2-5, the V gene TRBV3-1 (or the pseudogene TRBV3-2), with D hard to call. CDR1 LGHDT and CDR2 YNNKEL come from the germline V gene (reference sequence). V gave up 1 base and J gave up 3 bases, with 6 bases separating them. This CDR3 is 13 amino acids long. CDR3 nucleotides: TGTGCCAGCAGCCAAGTCGACGAAGAGACCCAGTACTTC. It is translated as CASSQVDEETQYF.

The DNA for the CDR3 is TGTGCCAGCAGCCGACAGGAGTTGCGACCCCTCCACTTT. It is translated as CASSRQELRPLHF. This chain joins TRBV7-8 and TRBJ1-6; D possibly corresponds to TRBD1 (6 bases). Germline CDR1 SGHVS, CDR2 FQNEAQ. Trimming left V 5 bases short and J 12 bases short, with 14 bases between. The CDR3 is 13 amino acids. The entire variable domain, with the rest obtained from reference TRBV7-8 and TRBJ1-6, is as follows: GAGVSQSPRYKVAKRGQDVALRCDPISGHVSLFWYQQALGQGPEFLTYFQNEAQLDKSGLPSDRFFAERPEGSVSTLKIQRTQQEDSAVYLCASSRQELRPLHFGNGTRLTVT.

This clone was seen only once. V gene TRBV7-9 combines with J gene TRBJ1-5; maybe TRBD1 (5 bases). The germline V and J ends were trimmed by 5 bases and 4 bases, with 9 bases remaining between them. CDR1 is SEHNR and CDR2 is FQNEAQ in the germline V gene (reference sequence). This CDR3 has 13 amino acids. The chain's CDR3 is CASSTGDNQPQHF. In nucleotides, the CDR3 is TGTGCCAGCAGCACAGGAGATAATCAGCCCCAGCATTTT.

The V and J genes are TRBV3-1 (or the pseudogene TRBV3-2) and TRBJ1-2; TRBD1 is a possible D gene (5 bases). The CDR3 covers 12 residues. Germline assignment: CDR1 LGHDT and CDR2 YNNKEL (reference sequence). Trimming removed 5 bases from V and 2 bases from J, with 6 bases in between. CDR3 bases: TGTGCCAGCAGCGGGGCGAACTATGGCTACACCTTC. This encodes CASSGANYGYTF.

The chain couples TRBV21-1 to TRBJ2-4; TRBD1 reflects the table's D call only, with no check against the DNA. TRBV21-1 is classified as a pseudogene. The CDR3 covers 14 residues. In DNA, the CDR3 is TGTGCCAGCAGCAATGGACAGGGGAGGAACATTCAGTACTTC. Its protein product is CASSNGQGRNIQYF.

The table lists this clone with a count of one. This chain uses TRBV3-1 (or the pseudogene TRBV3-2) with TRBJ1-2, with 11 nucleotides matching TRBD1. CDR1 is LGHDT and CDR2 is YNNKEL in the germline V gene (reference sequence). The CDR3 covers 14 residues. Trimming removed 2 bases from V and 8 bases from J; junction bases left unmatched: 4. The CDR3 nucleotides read TGTGCCAGCAGCCAAAGGACAGGGGGCCGGGGCTACACCTTC. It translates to CASSQRTGGRGYTF.

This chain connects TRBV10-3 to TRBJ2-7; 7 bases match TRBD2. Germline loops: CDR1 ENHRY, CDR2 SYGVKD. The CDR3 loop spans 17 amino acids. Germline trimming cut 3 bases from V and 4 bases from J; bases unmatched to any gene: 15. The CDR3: CAISDPLREGRFYEQYF. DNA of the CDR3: TGTGCCATCAGTGACCCCCTAAGGGAGGGTAGGTTTTACGAGCAGTACTTC.

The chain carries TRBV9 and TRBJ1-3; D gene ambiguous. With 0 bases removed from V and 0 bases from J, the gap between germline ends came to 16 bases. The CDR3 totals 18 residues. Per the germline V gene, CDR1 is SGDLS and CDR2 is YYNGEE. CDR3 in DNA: TGTGCCAGCAGCGTAGCCCCCAGTGCAGGTCGCTCTGGAAACACCATATATTTT. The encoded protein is CASSVAPSAGRSGNTIYF.

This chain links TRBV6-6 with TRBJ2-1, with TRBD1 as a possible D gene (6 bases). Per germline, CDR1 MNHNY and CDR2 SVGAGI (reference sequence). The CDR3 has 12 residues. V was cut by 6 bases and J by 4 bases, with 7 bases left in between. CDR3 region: CASRDRYNEQFF. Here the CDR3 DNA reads TGTGCCAGCAGGGACAGATACAATGAGCAGTTCTTC.

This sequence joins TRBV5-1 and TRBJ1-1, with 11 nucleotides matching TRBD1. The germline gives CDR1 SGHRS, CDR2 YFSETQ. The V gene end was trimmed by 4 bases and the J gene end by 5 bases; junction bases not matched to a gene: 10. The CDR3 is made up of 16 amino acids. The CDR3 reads CASSLGTGGRGTEAFF. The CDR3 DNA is TGCGCCAGCAGCCTCGGGACAGGGGGGAGAGGAACTGAAGCTTTCTTT.